This TCR beta chain was identified in a study of T cells in Graves' hyperthyroidism and ophthalmopathy. In regard to this clonotype: Its target is not known.

General study findings and limits: A model of 13 V-J features distinguished ophthalmopathy from stable hyperthyroidism.

CDR3 length equals 15 residues. V lost 0 bases to trimming and J lost 3 bases, with 12 bases between them. The V gene's germline CDR1 is SEHNR and CDR2 FQNEAQ (reference sequence). Researchers amplified the TCR beta CDR3 regions from RNA transcripts. Primed by the HTBI set, a first-round RT-PCR was run on the TCR CDR3. TCRdb reprocessed the multiplex PCR reads via MiXCR and lists one record per CDR3 protein. The repertoire holds roughly 500,000 distinct CDR3 sequences, with approximately 44% as singletons. The material sequenced was peripheral blood or thyroid tissue (not recorded which). The chain combines TRBV7-9 with TRBJ2-7; D unresolved. This clonotype was obtained from an adult woman with Graves' disease, either hyperthyroidism or ophthalmopathy (not recorded which). The CDR3 here is CASSLAQRPGYEQYF. CDR3 nucleotide sequence: TGTGCCAGCAGCTTAGCCCAGCGTCCCGGCTACGAGCAGTACTTC.